This TCR beta chain was profiled in a study of blood T cell repertoires in COVID-19 (dated by TCRdb to the early 2020s). With respect to the entire study: The collaborator samples originated in the United States, Italy and Spain and spanned the acute and convalescent phases of COVID-19. The prospective study material was composed of cDNA or gDNA derived from T cells, B-cell-depleted T cells, or PBMCs. Deeply sampled blood TCRbeta repertoires from subjects exposed to, actively infected with, or recovered from COVID-19 were included in the dataset. The repertoires were made available in a free public database intended to serve as a resource for research on the immune response to SARS-CoV-2. The samples were drawn from the first 160 participants of the ongoing ImmuneRACE study and from over a thousand subjects provided by 6 global collaborators. Sample metadata almost always included a de-identified subject ID, COVID-19 status, age in years and sex. HLA class I and class II types, where available, came from metadata supplied by the sample provider rather than from assay-based typing.

This clone is a singleton in its sample. Its antigen is still unknown. Base-call qualities are not available, and no considerably larger clone is one nucleotide away. The study at large found these results: The amount of clinical and demographic metadata varied by source and participant and was provided uncurated.

The CDR1 and CDR2 encoded by the germline V gene are SGHRS and YFSETQ. V is reduced by 5 bases and J by 1 base, leaving a spacing of 12 bases between them. Counted from cysteine to phenylalanine, this CDR3 has 14 amino acids. Left in the record is the CDR3 DNA by itself, 42 bases read in frame from the first base. TCRbeta CDR3 regions were amplified from genomic DNA using the immunoSEQ Assay, a bias-controlled multiplex PCR. The study's own analysis went as follows. Nucleated cell counts per sample were estimated from amplification of reference gene primers within the assay. Sequence reads were collapsed and filtered to measure the absolute abundance of every unique TCRbeta CDR3 rearrangement. For each sample, productive Simpson clonality was calculated by taking the square root of Simpson's diversity index across productive rearrangements. This is the immuneACCESS table as TCRdb keeps it, with only in-frame sequences that have V and J called. A part of the clones is gone; compared with another copy, unresolved V genes explain less than half, and the rest is unexplained. The D gene and trimming were derived from the DNA, and the V and J assignments and clone size from that table. This sample lists some 350,000 clones; about 87% were detected once. About 5.4% of the sample goes to the ten largest clones.

Enrolling through a virtual design, the prospective study's participants ranged in age from roughly 18 to 90 years and lived across about two dozen United States geographic areas. In the prospective study, cohorts were assigned on the basis of participant-reported clinical history obtained from a screening survey and a study questionnaire. For ImmuneRACE Cohort 3, a participant was defined as recovered based on two consecutive negative NP/OP PCR tests, clearance by a healthcare professional, or resolution of symptoms. Mobile phlebotomists in the prospective study collected whole blood, serum and a nasopharyngeal or oropharyngeal swab from every participant. Prospective study participants could optionally give additional blood draws and questionnaires over an approximately 2-month period. Before DNA extraction, blood samples from the prospective study were shipped at room temperature or frozen.

Sequenced sample: PBMCs or T cells enriched from blood (not recorded which). The receptor's source is a woman in her 30s who had recovered from COVID-19. The sequence joins TRBV5-1 to TRBJ1-2; the D gene is possibly TRBD1, with 5 bases matching. The CDR3 sequence is CASRATDSNYGYTF. The sequence in DNA is TGCGCCAGCAGAGCCACCGACAGTAACTATGGCTACACCTTC. With the rest looked up from the reference TRBV5-1 and TRBJ1-2 genes rather than sequenced, the full variable domain is KAGVTQTPRYLIKTRGQQVTLSCSPISGHRSVSWYQQTPGQGLQFLFEYFSETQRNKGNFPGRFSGRQFSNSRSEMNVSTLELGDSALYLCASRATDSNYGYTFGSGTRLTVV.